These 2 T cell receptor beta chains share one sample of origin, sequenced in a study of blood T cell repertoires in COVID-19. Profiling relied on immunoSEQ multiplex PCR, and the TCRdb table lists in-frame clones only, not all of them. The data hold fewer than 200,000 clones, with 80% to 90% observed a single time. The sequencing input was peripheral blood. These receptors were collected from a woman aged 55-69 years who had recovered from COVID-19.

The chain is built from TRBV30 and TRBJ2-7, with TRBD1 identical over 7 bases. V was pared by 4 bases and J by 3 bases, with 0 bases of the junction left unmatched. The CDR3 spans 11 residues. Germline lookup yields CDR1 GTSNPN and CDR2 SVGIG (reference sequence). The CDR3 DNA reads TGTGCCTGGACAGGGGGCTACGAGCAGTACTTC. It encodes CAWTGGYEQYF.

V and J are TRBV29-1 and TRBJ1-2; 7 nucleotides align to TRBD1. Trimming removed 4 bases from V and 2 bases from J; junction bases left unmatched: 4. This CDR3 spans 13 amino acids. Germline lookup yields CDR1 SQVTM and CDR2 ANQGSEA. The CDR3 sequence is CSVGMGQNYGYTF. The CDR3 DNA follows: TGCAGCGTTGGTATGGGACAGAACTATGGCTACACCTTC.